The 11 T cell receptor beta chains below all came from one sample that was sequenced in a study of blood T cell repertoires in COVID-19 (dated by TCRdb to 2018 to 2020). Library preparation employed the immunoSEQ multiplex PCR assay. Drawn from immuneACCESS, this table holds only the in-frame rearrangements with V and J called that TCRdb kept. Clones are partly lost; checked studies trace under half to an unresolved V gene and leave the rest unexplained. The sample contains roughly 410,000 clones, about 91% of them found a single time. The leading ten clones occupy around 1.5% of the sample. The sequenced sample was peripheral blood. Receptors were obtained from a woman in her thirties or forties with COVID-19, enrolled during active disease.

The V and J genes are TRBV4-2 and TRBJ1-2; 9 bases are shared with TRBD1. Germline assignment: CDR1 LGHNA and CDR2 YNFKEQ. The V and J ends lost 1 base and 3 bases, in that order; junction bases with no gene match: 6. This CDR3 contains 16 residues. The chain's CDR3 is CASSQGGGDRDYGYTF. The CDR3 DNA follows: TGTGCCAGCAGCCAAGGAGGGGGGGACAGGGACTATGGCTACACCTTC.

The V and J genes are TRBV7-9 and TRBJ2-7, with D possibly matching TRBD1 (5 bases). Per the germline V gene, CDR1 is SEHNR and CDR2 is FQNEAQ (reference sequence). The CDR3 covers 16 residues. With 6 bases removed from V and 4 bases from J, the gap between germline ends came to 22 bases. This CDR3 is CASSPNWAGYQYEQYF. The CDR3 nucleotides are TGTGCCAGCAGTCCTAACTGGGCAGGGTACCAATACGAGCAGTACTTC.

This rearrangement joins TRBV6-2 or TRBV6-3 to TRBJ1-5; TRBD1 might be the D (6 bases). Trimming left V 5 bases short and J 7 bases short, with 18 bases between. The CDR3 has 15 residues. Germline V CDR1 and CDR2: MNHEY, SVGEGT. This CDR3 is CASSPGGGSGQPQHF. The CDR3 nucleotides read TGTGCCAGCAGTCCGGGGGGGGGCTCAGGGCAGCCCCAGCATTTT.

This clone was seen just once. DNA for the CDR3: TGTGCCAGTAGTAACAGACAGGGGGGCCGCTCCTACGAGCAGTACTTC. It codes for CASSNRQGGRSYEQYF. V gene TRBV19 combines with J gene TRBJ2-7; 9 nucleotides agree with TRBD1. This CDR3 contains 16 residues. With V trimmed by 4 bases and J by 0 bases, 7 bases remained unmatched. Germline values: CDR1 LNHDA, CDR2 SQIVND (reference sequence). Based on the CDR3 plus reference TRBV19 and TRBJ2-7, the full variable domain is DGGITQSPKYLFRKEGQNVTLSCEQNLNHDAMYWYRQDPGQGLRLIYYSQIVNDFQKGDIAEGYSVSREKKESFPLTVTSAQKNPTAFYLCASSNRQGGRSYEQYFGPGTRLTVT.

The chain has TRBV7-9 and TRBJ1-1; the match to TRBD1 covers 8 bases. Germline CDR1 SEHNR, CDR2 FQNEAQ (reference sequence). V lost 3 bases to trimming and J lost 4 bases; unmatched junction nucleotides: 19. The CDR3 loop spans 19 amino acids. The CDR3 coding sequence is TGTGCCAGCAGCTTTCCCGTAATCCAGGGGGCGTCGGTTTCCACTGAAGCTTTCTTT. Residues: CASSFPVIQGASVSTEAFF.

This chain links TRBV6-1 with TRBJ1-2; D is unresolved. The CDR3 spans 13 residues. V lost 0 bases, J lost 4 bases, and 6 bases lay in between. CDR1 and CDR2 (germline): MNHNS, SASEGT. The CDR3 sequence: CASSEAGLYGYTF. The CDR3 DNA follows: TGTGCCAGCAGTGAAGCCGGTCTCTATGGCTACACCTTC.

In this sample, this clone turned up once. The chain carries TRBV19 and TRBJ2-2; TRBD2 matches at 9 bases. Germline CDR1 is LNHDA and CDR2 is SQIVND (reference sequence). The CDR3 sequence is 15 residues long. V was pared by 2 bases and J by 6 bases, with 4 bases of the junction left unmatched. For the CDR3, the DNA is TGTGCCAGTAGTATAAGGACTAGCGTCGCCGGGGAGCTGTTTTTT. Translated, it gives CASSIRTSVAGELFF.

The chain joins TRBV5-4 to TRBJ2-7; no definite D call. The CDR3 extends over 14 amino acids. Trimming stripped 3 bases from V and 0 bases from J, with 10 bases between. The germline CDR1 and CDR2 sequences are SGHNT and YYREEE (reference sequence). In DNA, the CDR3 is TGTGCCAGCAGCTATGCCCCGAGCTCCTACGAGCAGTACTTC. Its translation: CASSYAPSSYEQYF.

In its sample, this clone was seen once. This rearrangement joins TRBV5-1 to TRBJ1-1; D ambiguous. Germline V gene data show CDR1 as SGHRS and CDR2 as YFSETQ. With 2 bases removed from V and 8 bases from J, the gap between germline ends came to 13 bases. This CDR3 is 13 amino acids long. CDR3 loop: CASSFDWGGEAFF. CDR3 bases: TGCGCCAGCAGCTTTGATTGGGGAGGGGAAGCTTTCTTT. Full variable domain (outside the CDR3, taken from reference TRBV5-1 and TRBJ1-1): KAGVTQTPRYLIKTRGQQVTLSCSPISGHRSVSWYQQTPGQGLQFLFEYFSETQRNKGNFPGRFSGRQFSNSRSEMNVSTLELGDSALYLCASSFDWGGEAFFGQGTRLTVV.

This rearrangement joins TRBV19 to TRBJ2-1; TRBD1 agrees at 11 bases. Germline lookup yields CDR1 LNHDA and CDR2 SQIVND (reference sequence). Trimming at V came to 2 bases and at J to 1 base, leaving 10 bases not matched to a gene. The CDR3 is 19 residues long. Written as DNA, the CDR3 is TGTGCCAGTAGTATAAGGTTCAGGACAGGGGGCTTGTCCTACAATGAGCAGTTCTTC. It codes for CASSIRFRTGGLSYNEQFF. Full variable domain (missing parts from reference TRBV19 and TRBJ2-1): DGGITQSPKYLFRKEGQNVTLSCEQNLNHDAMYWYRQDPGQGLRLIYYSQIVNDFQKGDIAEGYSVSREKKESFPLTVTSAQKNPTAFYLCASSIRFRTGGLSYNEQFFGPGTRLTVL.

The rearrangement joins TRBV3-1 (or the pseudogene TRBV3-2) to TRBJ1-1; D is ambiguous. The V gene lost 4 bases and the J gene lost 6 bases, with 12 bases spanning the gap. This CDR3 region has 13 residues. CDR1 LGHDT and CDR2 YNNKEL come from the germline V gene (reference sequence). The CDR3 nucleotides read TGTGCCAGCAGCCTACACGTGAGGGCTGAAGCTTTCTTT. This codes for CASSLHVRAEAFF.